This T cell receptor (beta chain) is drawn from a study of T cell repertoires in cytomegalovirus infection. Overall study findings and caveats: Pooled public TCR beta family frequency picked out CMV carriers with the relevant HLA. The ex vivo response was dominated by HLA-C-restricted CMV-specific TCR beta clonotypes.

Each CDR3 protein gets one entry after TCRdb re-called the reads with MiXCR. The sample lists about 230,000 distinct CDR3 sequences, over 20% occurring once. Germline V gene lookup returns CDR1 MNHNY and CDR2 SVGAGI (reference sequence). The junction had 8 bases not matched to a gene; V was cut back by 4 bases and J by 5 bases. This CDR3 has 16 amino acids. This clonotype was seen only a few times. What it recognizes is unknown. Sequenced input: CD8+ T cells from PBMCs. This clonotype was sampled from a human donor in good health (CMV status not recorded). Some clones in this sample may be carry-over from other donors' samples. This sequence joins TRBV6-6 and TRBJ2-5; 12 positions match TRBD2. This CDR3 reads CASSSWTSGASETQYF. The CDR3 DNA is TGTGCCAGCAGTTCTTGGACTAGCGGGGCTTCGGAGACCCAGTACTTC.